These T cell receptor beta chains were read from a single sample in a study of T cell repertoires in cytomegalovirus infection. TCRdb passed the reads through MiXCR, listing each CDR3 protein once. The sample has some 180,000 distinct CDR3 sequences; 8.5% to 10% are singletons. Sequencing input: PBMCs. These receptors all stem from a human donor in good health (CMV status not recorded). Some clones in this sample may be carry-over from other donors' samples. Both conserved end residues are part of each CDR3. Fields, in order: clone size, D gene, J gene, V gene, CDR3 protein, CDR3 DNA. The D gene is left open where the match is weak. Clone size is not always given. Where it is, it says once, few, many or a class for expanded clones.

clone_size: many
d_call: TRBD2
j_call: TRBJ2-1
v_call: TRBV7-2
cdr3_aa: CASSSGGTRTNEQFF
cdr3_nt: TGTGCCAGCAGCTCCGGGGGGACTCGAACCAATGAGCAGTTCTTC

clone_size: few
d_call: -
j_call: TRBJ2-4
v_call: TRBV6-2/TRBV6-3
cdr3_aa: CASSSTLRDVNIQYF
cdr3_nt: TGTGCCAGCAGTTCAACCCTCAGGGACGTGAACATTCAGTACTTC

clone_size: many
d_call: -
j_call: TRBJ2-5
v_call: TRBV20-1
cdr3_aa: CSASDMLQETQYF
cdr3_nt: TGCAGTGCTAGCGATATGCTCCAAGAGACCCAGTACTTC

clone_size: few
d_call: -
j_call: TRBJ1-2
v_call: TRBV14
cdr3_aa: CASSQGSGLSYTF
cdr3_nt: TGTGCCAGCAGCCAAGGTTCCGGCTTAAGCTACACCTTC

clone_size: many
d_call: TRBD2
j_call: TRBJ2-1
v_call: TRBV7-9
cdr3_aa: CASSLAGGGGDEQFF
cdr3_nt: TGTGCCAGCAGCTTGGCGGGAGGGGGTGGGGATGAGCAGTTCTTC

clone_size: -
d_call: -
j_call: TRBJ1-1
v_call: TRBV6-6
cdr3_aa: CASSFSVNTEAFF
cdr3_nt: TGTGCCAGCAGTTTTTCGGTTAACACTGAAGCTTTCTTT

clone_size: -
d_call: TRBD1
j_call: TRBJ1-6
v_call: TRBV20-1
cdr3_aa: CSARDVWDSNSPLHF
cdr3_nt: TGCAGTGCTAGAGATGTTTGGGACAGTAATTCACCCCTCCACTTT

clone_size: many
d_call: TRBD2
j_call: TRBJ2-7
v_call: TRBV7-9
cdr3_aa: CASSFLKRGGFDEQYF
cdr3_nt: TGTGCCAGCAGCTTCTTAAAGCGGGGGGGCTTCGACGAGCAGTACTTC

clone_size: few
d_call: -
j_call: TRBJ2-5
v_call: TRBV28
cdr3_aa: CASSQLLLRLGTQYF
cdr3_nt: TGTGCCAGCAGTCAACTCCTCTTGCGCCTGGGGACCCAGTACTTC

clone_size: many
d_call: -
j_call: TRBJ2-1
v_call: TRBV27
cdr3_aa: CASSRAGGELEQFF
cdr3_nt: TGTGCCAGCAGTCGGGCGGGTGGCGAACTTGAGCAGTTCTTC

clone_size: many
d_call: -
j_call: TRBJ1-3
v_call: TRBV6-2/TRBV6-3
cdr3_aa: CASSYRGNTIYF
cdr3_nt: TGTGCCAGCAGTTACAGAGGAAACACCATATATTTT

clone_size: -
d_call: -
j_call: TRBJ2-7
v_call: TRBV20-1
cdr3_aa: CSASDYRTYEQYF
cdr3_nt: TGCAGTGCTTCGGACTACAGAACCTACGAGCAGTACTTC

clone_size: few
d_call: -
j_call: TRBJ2-7
v_call: TRBV7-2
cdr3_aa: CASSFLDEQYF
cdr3_nt: TGTGCCAGCAGCTTTTTAGACGAGCAGTACTTC

clone_size: few
d_call: -
j_call: TRBJ1-3
v_call: TRBV28
cdr3_aa: CASSFGDNSGNTIYF
cdr3_nt: TGTGCCAGCAGTTTTGGGGACAACTCTGGAAACACCATATATTTT

clone_size: many
d_call: -
j_call: TRBJ1-4
v_call: TRBV24-1
cdr3_aa: CATLGLQNEKLFF
cdr3_nt: TGTGCCACCTTGGGCCTTCAAAATGAAAAACTGTTTTTT

clone_size: many
d_call: -
j_call: TRBJ1-3
v_call: TRBV10-1
cdr3_aa: CASSDGNTIYF
cdr3_nt: TGCGCCAGCAGTGATGGAAACACCATATATTTT

clone_size: many
d_call: -
j_call: TRBJ2-3
v_call: TRBV7-3
cdr3_aa: CASSLGRADTQYF
cdr3_nt: TGTGCCAGCAGCCTTGGGAGAGCAGATACGCAGTATTTT

clone_size: many
d_call: TRBD1
j_call: TRBJ1-2
v_call: TRBV7-2
cdr3_aa: CASRPQGAVGGYTF
cdr3_nt: TGTGCCAGCAGACCACAGGGGGCCGTGGGTGGCTACACCTTC

clone_size: many
d_call: -
j_call: TRBJ2-2
v_call: TRBV7-8
cdr3_aa: CASRGGINTGELFF
cdr3_nt: TGTGCCAGCAGGGGGGGAATTAACACCGGGGAGCTGTTTTTT

clone_size: many
d_call: -
j_call: TRBJ1-1
v_call: TRBV7-9
cdr3_aa: CASSLLMNTEAFF
cdr3_nt: TGTGCCAGCAGTCTCCTCATGAACACTGAAGCTTTCTTT

clone_size: -
d_call: -
j_call: TRBJ2-2
v_call: TRBV28
cdr3_aa: CASSPDVGELFF
cdr3_nt: TGTGCCAGCAGCCCCGATGTGGGGGAGCTGTTTTTT

clone_size: many
d_call: -
j_call: TRBJ2-1
v_call: TRBV7-8
cdr3_aa: CASSLGPALSEQFF
cdr3_nt: TGTGCCAGCAGCTTAGGACCCGCCTTGTCTGAGCAGTTCTTC

clone_size: few
d_call: TRBD1
j_call: TRBJ2-2
v_call: TRBV20-1
cdr3_aa: CSARPDRGTGELFF
cdr3_nt: TGCAGTGCTAGGCCAGACAGGGGGACCGGGGAGCTGTTTTTT

clone_size: many
d_call: TRBD2
j_call: TRBJ2-7
v_call: TRBV11-1
cdr3_aa: CASSLKAGGSEQYF
cdr3_nt: TGTGCCAGCAGCTTAAAGGCGGGAGGTTCCGAGCAGTACTTC

clone_size: -
d_call: -
j_call: TRBJ1-2
v_call: TRBV7-3
cdr3_aa: CASSLDLQNYGYTF
cdr3_nt: TGTGCCAGCAGCTTAGATTTACAGAACTATGGCTACACCTTC

clone_size: many
d_call: TRBD1
j_call: TRBJ2-4
v_call: TRBV7-2
cdr3_aa: CASSLGQGVLAKNIQYF
cdr3_nt: TGTGCCAGCAGCCTGGGACAGGGGGTTCTAGCCAAAAACATTCAGTACTTC

clone_size: -
d_call: -
j_call: TRBJ2-4
v_call: TRBV15
cdr3_aa: CATSRRTDTKNIQYF
cdr3_nt: TGTGCCACCAGCAGACGAACGGATACCAAAAACATTCAGTACTTC

clone_size: many
d_call: TRBD1
j_call: TRBJ2-3
v_call: TRBV6-2/TRBV6-3
cdr3_aa: CASSYHTTGVASDTQYF
cdr3_nt: TGTGCCAGCAGTTACCATACTACAGGGGTTGCATCAGATACGCAGTATTTT

clone_size: -
d_call: -
j_call: TRBJ2-7
v_call: TRBV19
cdr3_aa: CASSIDWDGVYEQYF
cdr3_nt: TGTGCCAGTAGTATAGATTGGGACGGAGTTTACGAGCAGTACTTC

clone_size: many
d_call: -
j_call: TRBJ2-1
v_call: TRBV6-1
cdr3_aa: CASSRRDPAYNEQFF
cdr3_nt: TGTGCCAGCAGTAGGAGGGACCCAGCTTACAATGAGCAGTTCTTC